This T cell receptor beta chain appears in the sequencing data of a study of shared clonotypes between healthy human individuals. The CDR3 loop spans 15 amino acids. Trimming took 4 bases from V and 3 from J, leaving 13 bases between them. Per germline, CDR1 GTSNPN and CDR2 SVGIG (reference sequence). Each PCR replicate from the sorted subsets contained approximately 0.2 ug DNA, which is about 30,000 T cell genomes. Libraries were prepared by immunoSEQ multiplex PCR; TCRdb keeps only in-frame clonotypes and omits some of them. The table has a few million clones, around 90% seen once. The receptor's source is a man younger than 35 in good health. This chain uses TRBV30 with TRBJ2-6; TRBD1 might be the D (6 bases). Material for sequencing was naive CD4+ T cells sorted from blood. Subset meaning: CD45RA+ positively selected. This CDR3 reads CAWTQGLSGANVLTF. In DNA, the CDR3 is TGTGCCTGGACTCAGGGGCTAAGTGGGGCCAACGTCCTGACTTTC.